The 31 T cell receptor beta chains presented below share a single source sample, sequenced in a study of blood T cell repertoires in COVID-19. Sequencing used immunoSEQ multiplex PCR; TCRdb keeps in-frame clones, though not all of them. The table includes about 530,000 clones, 85% to 90% detected once. Source material: peripheral blood. These receptors all stem from a woman aged 45-65 years with COVID-19, enrolled during active disease.

The chain combines TRBV9 with TRBJ1-6, with 11 nucleotides matching TRBD1. CDR3 length equals 18 residues. Looked up from germline, CDR1 is SGDLS and CDR2 is YYNGEE. The J segment lost 5 bases and the V segment lost 4 bases, leaving 11 bases of the junction unmatched. The CDR3 DNA is TGTGCCAGCAGCCGGACAGGGGGCATTGGGTTCGATAATTCACCCCTCCACTTT. It encodes CASSRTGGIGFDNSPLHF.

V gene TRBV20-1 combines with J gene TRBJ2-3; D unresolved. Germline V gene lookup returns CDR1 DFQATT and CDR2 SNEGSKA (reference sequence). Trimming shortened V by 6 bases and J by 2 bases, and 6 bases separated the two germline ends. The CDR3 has 11 residues. The CDR3 DNA follows: TGCAGTGCCGGAGACACAGATACGCAGTATTTT. Its translation is CSAGDTDTQYF.

The J gene is TRBJ2-1, the V gene TRBV5-1, with 7 bases that match TRBD2. This CDR3 region has 14 residues. Unmatched junction bases numbered 5, after V lost 7 bases and J lost 1 base. Germline-derived CDR1 and CDR2 are SGHRS and YFSETQ. CDR3 residues: CASERGVSYNEQFF. For the CDR3, the DNA is TGCGCCAGCGAGCGGGGAGTATCCTACAATGAGCAGTTCTTC.

The chain combines TRBV4-2 with TRBJ2-1; TRBD2 matches at 16 bases. V shed 3 bases and J 9 bases; nucleotides not matched to a gene: 8. The germline V gene has CDR1 LGHNA and CDR2 YNFKEQ. The CDR3 has 17 amino acids. CDR3 residues: CASSHLGTSGGAVEQFF. Here the CDR3 DNA reads TGTGCCAGCAGCCATTTAGGGACTAGCGGGGGGGCCGTTGAGCAGTTCTTC.

The rearrangement joins TRBV6-1 to TRBJ1-4; D may be TRBD1 (5 bases). The V and J ends lost 3 bases and 5 bases respectively, with 13 bases between them. Looked up from germline, CDR1 is MNHNS and CDR2 is SASEGT. CDR3 length: 15 residues. The CDR3 is CASSEGGDPNEKLFF. CDR3 in DNA: TGTGCCAGCAGTGAGGGAGGGGACCCCAATGAAAAACTGTTTTTT.

CDR3 sequence reads: CASSQGRLRETQYF. The DNA for the CDR3 is TGTGCCAGCAGCCAAGGGAGACTGCGGGAGACCCAGTACTTC. The chain recombines TRBV4-2 with TRBJ2-5, with no clear D. V lost 1 base to trimming and J lost 5 bases, with 11 bases between them. Germline CDR1 is LGHNA and CDR2 is YNFKEQ. The CDR3 totals 14 residues.

The gene calls are TRBV10-3 and TRBJ1-1; 12 positions agree with TRBD1. With V trimmed by 4 bases and J by 3 bases, 9 bases remained unmatched. CDR3 length equals 17 residues. The germline V gene encodes CDR1 ENHRY and CDR2 SYGVKD. The CDR3 nucleotides are TGTGCCATCAGTGGTTCAGCGGGACAGGGGGCGGACACTGAAGCTTTCTTT. It translates to CAISGSAGQGADTEAFF.

This clone was recorded a few times. The identical CDR3 is also encoded by other nucleotide sequences in the sample. The chain employs TRBV19 and TRBJ1-5, with 9 bases that match TRBD1. V gave up 7 bases and J gave up 4 bases; unmatched junction bases: 2. This CDR3 has 13 amino acids. The germline V gene encodes CDR1 LNHDA and CDR2 SQIVND (reference sequence). CDR3 sequence: CASTGTGNQPQHF. The CDR3 coding sequence is TGTGCCAGTACTGGGACAGGGAATCAGCCCCAGCATTTT.

This sequence joins TRBV9 and TRBJ2-3; possible D gene TRBD2, 6 bases. The CDR3 spans 16 residues. Germline CDR1 SGDLS, CDR2 YYNGEE. V lost 0 bases to trimming and J lost 2 bases, with 13 bases between them. The DNA of the CDR3 is TGTGCCAGCAGCGTAGGTGGGGCGGGGACCACAGATACGCAGTATTTT. It encodes CASSVGGAGTTDTQYF. Filled out from reference TRBV9 and TRBJ2-3, the complete variable domain reads DSGVTQTPKHLITATGQRVTLRCSPRSGDLSVYWYQQSLDQGLQFLIQYYNGEERAKGNILERFSAQQFPDLHSELNLSSLELGDSALYFCASSVGGAGTTDTQYFGPGTRLTVL.

This chain uses TRBV29-1 with TRBJ1-1; D remains ambiguous. V was clipped by 0 bases and J by 4 bases, with 9 bases between them. The germline gives CDR1 SQVTM, CDR2 ANQGSEA. The CDR3 runs to 13 residues. CDR3 protein: CSVEEPPGTEAFF. The CDR3 region has the DNA TGCAGCGTTGAAGAACCCCCGGGCACTGAAGCTTTCTTT.

The count of this clone is one. The chain uses TRBV5-1 and TRBJ1-3, with D unclear. The CDR3 is 14 residues long. Trimming cost V 4 bases and J 2 bases, with 10 bases left between them. Germline lookup yields CDR1 SGHRS and CDR2 YFSETQ. This CDR3 reads CASSRGEPGNTIYF. CDR3 DNA sequence: TGCGCCAGCAGCCGGGGAGAACCTGGAAACACCATATATTTT.

V and J are TRBV12-5 and TRBJ2-3; no firm D call. V was cut by 2 bases and J by 6 bases, with 9 bases left in between. The CDR3 sequence is 13 residues long. The germline V gene encodes CDR1 LGHNT and CDR2 FRNRAP. The CDR3 DNA sequence: TGTGCTAGTGGTTTGTCCCTCGGTGATACGCAGTATTTT. This translates into CASGLSLGDTQYF.

This clone showed up just once. The gene calls are TRBV28 and TRBJ2-1, with D perhaps matching TRBD2 (6 bases). V was cut by 4 bases and J by 0 bases, with 16 bases left in between. The length of the CDR3 is 17 residues. Germline CDR1 reads MDHEN; CDR2 reads SYDVKM. The CDR3 DNA is TGTGCCAGCAGTTCCCAGGGAACCGGGAGCTCCTACAATGAGCAGTTCTTC. Its protein product is CASSSQGTGSSYNEQFF.

The rearrangement joins TRBV5-5 to TRBJ2-3; perhaps TRBD1 as D (6 bases). Germline CDR1 reads SGHKS; CDR2 reads YYEKEE (reference sequence). This CDR3 is 20 amino acids long. Trimming removed 1 base at V and 0 bases at J, with 24 bases between. The CDR3 DNA sequence: TGTGCCAGCAGCTTGTTGGGCAGGGGCGTTAATATCGCTAGCACAGATACGCAGTATTTT. It encodes CASSLLGRGVNIASTDTQYF.

With regard to this clone: The identical CDR3 is also encoded by other nucleotide sequences in the sample. V is TRBV2 and J is TRBJ1-2; D uncertain. Trimming shortened V by 6 bases and J by 5 bases, and 7 bases separated the two germline ends. The germline V gene has CDR1 SNHLY and CDR2 FYNNEI. The CDR3 length is 11 residues. The DNA for the CDR3 is TGTGCCAGCAGCAGGCAATATGGCTACACCTTC. Protein: CASSRQYGYTF.

The chain has TRBV7-9 and TRBJ2-1, with D possibly matching TRBD2 (5 bases). Trimming removed 5 bases at V and 6 bases at J, with 23 bases between. There are 17 residues in the CDR3. Germline CDR1 SEHNR, CDR2 FQNEAQ (reference sequence). The CDR3 reads CASSSPGNEPAFNEQFF. The CDR3 DNA follows: TGTGCCAGCAGCAGCCCGGGGAACGAGCCGGCATTCAATGAGCAGTTCTTC.

This sequence joins TRBV7-9 and TRBJ1-1; tentative D call: TRBD1 (5 bases). The CDR3 is 14 residues long. The germline V gene encodes CDR1 SEHNR and CDR2 FQNEAQ (reference sequence). Trimming stripped 8 bases from V and 1 base from J, with 14 bases between. The CDR3 loop reads CASARTGGNTEAFF. CDR3 bases: TGTGCCAGCGCGCGTACGGGGGGGAACACTGAAGCTTTCTTT.

This clone was found a few times. The V call is TRBV9, the J call TRBJ1-1; D not certain. The V and J ends lost 4 bases and 0 bases respectively, with 7 bases between them. The CDR3 has 13 amino acids. Germline CDR1 is SGDLS and CDR2 is YYNGEE. The CDR3 nucleotides read TGTGCCAGCAGCTTCGGTCTGAACACTGAAGCTTTCTTT. This sequence encodes CASSFGLNTEAFF.

This rearrangement joins TRBV5-1 to TRBJ2-7; 8 nucleotides match TRBD1. CDR3 length: 16 amino acids. V was clipped by 0 bases and J by 0 bases; unmatched bases: 5. The germline gives CDR1 SGHRS, CDR2 YFSETQ. CDR3 residues: CASSLATGASSYEQYF. In DNA, the CDR3 is TGCGCCAGCAGCTTGGCGACAGGGGCCAGCTCCTACGAGCAGTACTTC.

The V and J genes are TRBV5-6 and TRBJ1-1; 9 bases map to TRBD1. Looked up from germline, CDR1 is SGHDT and CDR2 is YYEEEE. V gave up 3 bases and J gave up 6 bases; unmatched junction bases: 6. The CDR3 runs 14 residues. The CDR3 reads CASSYRDRAPEAFF. The CDR3 coding sequence is TGTGCCAGCAGCTACCGGGACAGGGCCCCTGAAGCTTTCTTT.

For the CDR3, the DNA is TGCAGTGCAGCACAGGGGGGCGAGCAGTACTTC. Amino acids: CSAAQGGEQYF. V gene TRBV20-1 combines with J gene TRBJ2-7; 8 bases fit TRBD1. The CDR3 covers 11 residues. The germline V gene has CDR1 DFQATT and CDR2 SNEGSKA (reference sequence). The J segment lost 6 bases and the V segment lost 6 bases, leaving 4 bases of the junction unmatched.

A single count supports this clone. The chain combines TRBV5-1 with TRBJ1-1; tentatively, D is TRBD1 (6 bases). This CDR3 comprises 12 residues. V was cut by 0 bases and J by 9 bases, with 9 bases left in between. CDR1 is SGHRS, CDR2 YFSETQ, per germline. This CDR3 reads CASSLDTGKAFF. CDR3 DNA sequence: TGCGCCAGCAGCTTGGATACAGGGAAAGCTTTCTTT.

This clone was observed a few times. The chain has TRBV19 and TRBJ2-7; 9 bases align to TRBD1. Germline loops: CDR1 LNHDA, CDR2 SQIVND (reference sequence). The CDR3 consists of 15 residues. With V trimmed by 5 bases and J by 5 bases, 10 bases remained unmatched. CDR3 in DNA: TGTGCCAGTAGTCCCCCCGGGACAGGGAGGCACGAGCAGTACTTC. Translated: CASSPPGTGRHEQYF.

The chain combines TRBV5-1 with TRBJ2-7; D may be TRBD1 (5 bases). CDR1 SGHRS and CDR2 YFSETQ come from the germline V gene. The CDR3 contains 14 residues. The germline V and J ends were trimmed by 5 bases and 2 bases, with 14 bases remaining between them. CDR3 sequence: CASSQGSAPYEQYF. CDR3 sequence (DNA): TGCGCCAGCAGTCAGGGATCAGCCCCCTACGAGCAGTACTTC.

CDR3 loop: CASSLGQGALYQETQYF. Here the CDR3 DNA reads TGTGCCAGCAGCTTAGGACAGGGGGCCTTGTACCAAGAGACCCAGTACTTC. The V and J genes are TRBV5-4 and TRBJ2-5, with TRBD1 identical over 11 bases. The J segment lost 0 bases and the V segment lost 2 bases, leaving 6 bases of the junction unmatched. There are 17 residues in the CDR3. Germline V lookup: CDR1 SGHNT, CDR2 YYREEE (reference sequence). The full variable domain, in which reference TRBV5-4 and TRBJ2-5 provide the parts outside the CDR3, is ETGVTQSPTHLIKTRGQQVTLRCSSQSGHNTVSWYQQALGQGPQFIFQYYREEENGRGNFPPRFSGLQFPNYSSELNVNALELDDSALYLCASSLGQGALYQETQYFGPGTRLLVL.

The chain links TRBV11-2 to TRBJ2-7, with 12 positions matching TRBD2. The J segment lost 5 bases and the V segment lost 3 bases, leaving 5 bases of the junction unmatched. Germline loops: CDR1 SGHAT, CDR2 FQNNGV. CDR3 size: 15 residues. The CDR3 here is CASSFSSGGGHEQYF. In DNA, the CDR3 is TGTGCCAGCAGCTTTTCTAGCGGGGGGGGGCACGAGCAGTACTTC.

This sequence joins TRBV3-1 (or the pseudogene TRBV3-2) and TRBJ1-2, with a weak D call TRBD1 (5 bases). Germline V gene lookup returns CDR1 LGHDT and CDR2 YNNKEL (reference sequence). This CDR3 is 11 amino acids long. With 3 bases removed from V and 6 bases from J, the gap between germline ends came to 5 bases. The CDR3 spells CASSHRDGYTF. In DNA form, the CDR3 reads TGTGCCAGCAGCCACAGGGATGGCTACACCTTC.

This clone was observed a single time. This chain joins TRBV11-2 and TRBJ1-6; D ambiguous. Looked up from germline, CDR1 is SGHAT and CDR2 is FQNNGV. The CDR3 has 13 amino acids. Trimming took off 4 bases at V and 14 bases at J, with 15 bases between the two ends. The CDR3 bases are TGTGCCAGCAGCTCCCTTGTAACGTCAGCCCTCCACTTT. It specifies CASSSLVTSALHF.

This clone was observed a few times. The V call is TRBV10-3, the J call TRBJ2-2; possible D gene TRBD2, 7 bases. Trimming left V 5 bases short and J 2 bases short, with 18 bases between. CDR1 is ENHRY, CDR2 SYGVKD, per germline. This CDR3 has 17 amino acids. In DNA, the CDR3 is TGTGCCATCAGTCCCCCCGCGGGGGCCCCTAACACCGGGGAGCTGTTTTTT. Translated: CAISPPAGAPNTGELFF.

The chain combines TRBV10-1 with TRBJ2-1; tentative D call: TRBD2 (5 bases). Trimming shortened V by 4 bases and J by 9 bases, and 19 bases separated the two germline ends. The CDR3 is 15 residues long. Germline V lookup: CDR1 WNHNN, CDR2 SYGVQD (reference sequence). In DNA, the CDR3 is TGCGCCAGCAGTGCCGGAATAACGGGATCGGGTGAGCAGTTCTTC. Protein sequence: CASSAGITGSGEQFF.

About this clone: The sample carries other DNA sequences with the same CDR3. The chain has TRBV11-2 and TRBJ2-2; 7 bases are shared with TRBD2. This CDR3 comprises 14 residues. Germline V lookup: CDR1 SGHAT, CDR2 FQNNGV. The J segment lost 5 bases and the V segment lost 3 bases, leaving 3 bases of the junction unmatched. The CDR3 DNA reads as TGTGCCAGCAGCTTCGGCGGGGGAACCGGGGAGCTGTTTTTT. This gives the protein CASSFGGGTGELFF.